The 11 T cell receptor beta chains presented below share a single source sample, sequenced in a study of blood T cell repertoires in COVID-19. Repertoires were generated with immunoSEQ multiplex PCR, while TCRdb's copy carries only in-frame clones and drops some. The table shows about 280,000 clones, with approximately 86% occurring only once. The sample was peripheral blood. The source is a woman aged 45-60 years who had recovered from COVID-19.

This clone was seen a handful of times. The V gene is TRBV7-2, the J gene TRBJ1-2; D remains unclear. Trimming took off 8 bases at V and 4 bases at J, with 11 bases between the two ends. CDR1 is SGHTA, CDR2 FQGNSA, per germline. CDR3 length equals 12 residues. CDR3 region: CASGDVRYGYTF. DNA for the CDR3: TGTGCCAGCGGAGACGTCCGCTATGGCTACACCTTC.

This clone has a handful of counts. The CDR3 is CASSIEYGELFF. DNA of the CDR3: TGTGCCAGTAGTATAGAATACGGGGAGCTGTTTTTT. J is TRBJ2-2 and V is TRBV19; D remains ambiguous. Germline loops: CDR1 LNHDA, CDR2 SQIVND (reference sequence). This CDR3 comprises 12 residues. V was trimmed by 0 bases and J by 7 bases, leaving 3 bases between them. The complete variable domain, with remaining parts taken from reference TRBV19 and TRBJ2-2, reads DGGITQSPKYLFRKEGQNVTLSCEQNLNHDAMYWYRQDPGQGLRLIYYSQIVNDFQKGDIAEGYSVSREKKESFPLTVTSAQKNPTAFYLCASSIEYGELFFGEGSRLTVL.

The chain employs TRBV6-2 or TRBV6-3 and TRBJ1-4; 8 bases line up with TRBD1. There are 14 residues in the CDR3. Trimming cost V 5 bases and J 8 bases; bases outside gene matches: 7. Germline lookup yields CDR1 MNHEY and CDR2 SVGEGT. Written as DNA, the CDR3 is TGTGCCAGCAGTCCGGGGCAGGGGGCGGAAAAACTGTTTTTT. The encoded protein is CASSPGQGAEKLFF.

This chain joins TRBV5-1 and TRBJ1-1, with TRBD1 identical over 9 bases. The trim removed 3 bases at V and 3 bases at J, leaving 9 bases unmatched. The CDR3 consists of 16 residues. Germline values: CDR1 SGHRS, CDR2 YFSETQ. In nucleotides, the CDR3 is TGCGCCAGCAGCTCAAGGACAGGGGTTTTGGACACTGAAGCTTTCTTT. Translating it yields CASSSRTGVLDTEAFF. Using reference TRBV5-1 and TRBJ1-1 for the parts outside the CDR3, the full variable domain is KAGVTQTPRYLIKTRGQQVTLSCSPISGHRSVSWYQQTPGQGLQFLFEYFSETQRNKGNFPGRFSGRQFSNSRSEMNVSTLELGDSALYLCASSSRTGVLDTEAFFGQGTRLTVV.

The chain joins TRBV30 to TRBJ1-2; 7 positions agree with TRBD1. The length of the CDR3 is 13 residues. V trimming: 4 bases; J trimming: 2 bases; junction bases outside the gene matches: 4. The germline CDR1 and CDR2 sequences are GTSNPN and SVGIG (reference sequence). CDR3 sequence reads: CAWTQGENYGYTF. The CDR3 DNA reads TGTGCCTGGACCCAGGGGGAAAACTATGGCTACACCTTC. Full variable domain (remainder filled in from reference TRBV30 and TRBJ1-2): SQTIHQWPATLVQPVGSPLSLECTVEGTSNPNLYWYRQAAGRGLQLLFYSVGIGQISSEVPQNLSASRPQDRQFILSSKKLLLSDSGFYLCAWTQGENYGYTFGSGTRLTVV.

The chain couples TRBV5-6 to TRBJ1-1; D is uncertain. The length of the CDR3 is 15 residues. In germline, CDR1 is SGHDT, CDR2 YYEEEE. V lost 0 bases to trimming and J lost 0 bases, with 9 bases between them. In DNA form, the CDR3 reads TGTGCCAGCAGCTTGGTGGGCAGCATGAACACTGAAGCTTTCTTT. Its protein is CASSLVGSMNTEAFF.

The table lists this clone with a few counts. V and J are TRBV29-1 and TRBJ1-1; a possible D gene is TRBD1 (5 bases). Germline assignment: CDR1 SQVTM and CDR2 ANQGSEA. CDR3 size: 15 residues. The germline V and J ends were trimmed by 7 bases and 0 bases, with 18 bases remaining between them. CDR3 amino acids: CSALQTGSMNTEAFF. DNA of the CDR3: TGCAGCGCCCTACAAACAGGATCAATGAACACTGAAGCTTTCTTT.

This chain links TRBV29-1 with TRBJ1-5; perhaps TRBD1 as D (5 bases). Germline CDR1 and CDR2: SQVTM and ANQGSEA. CDR3 length: 13 amino acids. Trimming stripped 5 bases from V and 4 bases from J, with 12 bases between. CDR3 coding DNA: TGCAGCGTTACGGGGGGGTGGAATCAGCCCCAGCATTTT. Amino acids: CSVTGGWNQPQHF.

The chain links TRBV9 to TRBJ2-7, with 8 bases aligning to TRBD1. After removal of 0 bases from V and 4 bases from J, the junction contained 6 bases not matched to a gene. Germline V CDR1 and CDR2: SGDLS, YYNGEE. This CDR3 contains 15 residues. The CDR3 is CASSVGAGGHYEQYF. CDR3 coding DNA: TGTGCCAGCAGCGTAGGGGCAGGGGGCCATTACGAGCAGTACTTC.

This rearrangement joins TRBV5-5 to TRBJ1-1; TRBD1 agrees at 8 bases. This CDR3 comprises 16 residues. CDR1 is SGHKS, CDR2 YYEKEE, per germline (reference sequence). V was pared by 4 bases and J by 4 bases, with 12 bases of the junction left unmatched. CDR3 residues: CASSPLQGAPATEAFF. CDR3 bases: TGTGCCAGCAGCCCCTTGCAGGGGGCGCCGGCCACTGAAGCTTTCTTT.

This chain joins TRBV5-1 and TRBJ2-1; the match to TRBD2 covers 7 bases. The V gene end was trimmed by 5 bases and the J gene end by 6 bases; junction bases not matched to a gene: 8. The CDR3 runs to 14 residues. Germline assignment: CDR1 SGHRS and CDR2 YFSETQ. The CDR3: CASRLLTGGNEQFF. CDR3 coding DNA: TGCGCCAGCAGGTTACTAACGGGGGGCAATGAGCAGTTCTTC.